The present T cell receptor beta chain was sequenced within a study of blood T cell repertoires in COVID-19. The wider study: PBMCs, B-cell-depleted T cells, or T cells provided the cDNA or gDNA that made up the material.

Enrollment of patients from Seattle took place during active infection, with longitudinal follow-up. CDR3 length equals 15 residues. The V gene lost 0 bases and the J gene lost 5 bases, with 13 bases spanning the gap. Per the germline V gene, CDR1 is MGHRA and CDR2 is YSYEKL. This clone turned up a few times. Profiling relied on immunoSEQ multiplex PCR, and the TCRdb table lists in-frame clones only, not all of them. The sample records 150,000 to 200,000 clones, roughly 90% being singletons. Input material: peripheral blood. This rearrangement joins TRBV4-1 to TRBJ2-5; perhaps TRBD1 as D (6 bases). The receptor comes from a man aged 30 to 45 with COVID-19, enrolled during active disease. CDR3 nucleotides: TGCGCCAGCAGCCAAGAGAGCAGGGGTTACGAGACCCAGTACTTC. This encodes CASSQESRGYETQYF.